The 19 T cell receptor beta chains below come from one sample, sequenced in a study of cytomegalovirus exposure and HLA in healthy donors. In the PCR, 60 Vbeta and 13 Jbeta primers were used. This table comes from immunoSEQ multiplex PCR, and its TCRdb copy is limited to in-frame clones, with some not included. Seen here are some 150,000 clones, approximately 80% observed once, and the top ten hold roughly 1.3%. What was sequenced was PBMCs. These receptors originate from a woman aged 45 to 65 in good health and CMV-seronegative.

Written as DNA, the CDR3 is TGTGCCAGCAGCGAGCTGACAGGGTTGAACACTGAAGCTTTCTTT. Translation gives CASSELTGLNTEAFF. The chain carries TRBV9 and TRBJ1-1, with 7 bases lining up with TRBD1. The V gene's germline CDR1 is SGDLS and CDR2 YYNGEE. V was clipped by 3 bases and J by 0 bases; unmatched bases: 5. The length of the CDR3 is 15 residues.

This chain links TRBV7-2 with TRBJ1-5; 9 bases fit TRBD1. This CDR3 spans 16 amino acids. V lost 4 bases, J lost 6 bases, and 10 bases stayed unmatched. Germline values: CDR1 SGHTA, CDR2 FQGNSA. The chain's CDR3 is CASSSHGTGNGQPQHF. CDR3 nucleotides: TGTGCCAGCAGCTCCCACGGGACAGGGAACGGTCAGCCCCAGCATTTT.

This clone turned up a few times. The J gene is TRBJ1-1, the V gene TRBV11-2, with TRBD1 matching over 7 bases. Germline assignment: CDR1 SGHAT and CDR2 FQNNGV. V trimming: 3 bases; J trimming: 1 base; junction bases outside the gene matches: 2. This CDR3 has 14 residues. The CDR3 is CASSFRDRNTEAFF. CDR3 nucleotides: TGTGCCAGCAGCTTCCGGGACAGGAACACTGAAGCTTTCTTT. Supplemented by reference TRBV11-2 and TRBJ1-1, the full variable domain reads EAGVAQSPRYKIIEKRQSVAFWCNPISGHATLYWYQQILGQGPKLLIQFQNNGVVDDSQLPKDRFSAERLKGVDSTLKIQPAKLEDSAVYLCASSFRDRNTEAFFGQGTRLTVV.

This chain uses TRBV15 with TRBJ1-5; tentative D call: TRBD1 (5 bases). The length of the CDR3 is 14 residues. Deletions cut 1 base from V and 4 bases from J, with 8 bases between. Germline CDR1 LNHNV, CDR2 YYDKDF (reference sequence). The CDR3 sequence is CATSRVTANQPQHF. CDR3 in DNA: TGTGCCACCAGCAGAGTGACAGCTAATCAGCCCCAGCATTTT.

The chain has TRBV7-2 and TRBJ1-2, with D possibly TRBD1 on 6 matching bases. CDR3 size: 13 residues. Trimming removed 4 bases at V and 7 bases at J, with 13 bases between. Germline CDR1 is SGHTA and CDR2 is FQGNSA. The CDR3 coding sequence is TGTGCCAGCAGCTACGACAGGTCGGGTGGCTACACCTTC. It is translated as CASSYDRSGGYTF. Variable domain in full (rest from reference TRBV7-2 and TRBJ1-2): GAGVSQSPSNKVTEKGKDVELRCDPISGHTALYWYRQSLGQGLEFLIYFQGNSAPDKSGLPSDRFSAERTGGSVSTLTIQRTQQEDSAVYLCASSYDRSGGYTFGSGTRLTVV.

This sequence joins TRBV13 and TRBJ2-5, with 10 bases matching TRBD1. This CDR3 has 18 residues. V was clipped by 5 bases and J by 4 bases; unmatched bases: 16. Looked up from germline, CDR1 is PRHDT and CDR2 is FYEKMQ (reference sequence). The CDR3 is CASSPRGTGDLGAETQYF. CDR3 bases: TGTGCCAGCAGCCCTCGGGGGACAGGGGATTTGGGGGCAGAGACCCAGTACTTC.

The V and J genes are TRBV7-2 and TRBJ2-5; D unclear. The CDR3 spans 14 residues. Germline loops: CDR1 SGHTA, CDR2 FQGNSA. The V and J ends lost 8 bases and 5 bases respectively, with 18 bases between them. The CDR3 here is CASAMIRSRETQYF. For the CDR3, the DNA is TGTGCCAGCGCAATGATTCGGTCTAGGGAGACCCAGTACTTC.

This clone was seen just once. This chain joins TRBV23-1 and TRBJ2-7; TRBD1 aligns across 7 bases. TRBV23-1 is an ORF for which the function is uncertain. V lost 4 bases and J lost 0; bases outside the gene matches: 15. The CDR3 consists of 18 residues. The CDR3 sequence is CASSPKLGQDISSYEQYF. Written as DNA, the CDR3 is TGCGCCAGCAGTCCAAAGCTAGGACAGGACATCAGCTCCTACGAGCAGTACTTC.

The CDR3 DNA sequence: TGTGCCAGCAGCCCCAGGGGGATGTCGGGCATTAGCAATCAGCCCCAGCATTTT. Its translation: CASSPRGMSGISNQPQHF. This chain connects TRBV27 to TRBJ1-5; 7 bases align to TRBD1. This CDR3 region has 18 residues. The V and J ends lost 6 bases and 0 bases, in that order; junction bases with no gene match: 14. Germline CDR1 reads MNHEY; CDR2 reads SMNVEV (reference sequence).

The chain uses TRBV11-2 and TRBJ1-2, with D maybe TRBD1 (6 bases). Looked up from germline, CDR1 is SGHAT and CDR2 is FQNNGV. CDR3 length: 14 amino acids. V was trimmed by 5 bases and J by 6 bases, leaving 16 bases between them. Written as DNA, the CDR3 is TGTGCCAGCAGCCCAGACAGGAGGTCTAATGGCTACACCTTC. Translated, it gives CASSPDRRSNGYTF.

The rearrangement joins TRBV18 to TRBJ2-1, with 9 bases aligning to TRBD1. The germline CDR1 and CDR2 sequences are KGHSH and LQKENI. The ends lost 3 bases at V and 7 bases at J; junction bases unmatched: 7. This CDR3 contains 15 residues. CDR3 in DNA: TGTGCCAGCTCACCCAAAACAGGGGGCTGGAATGAGCAGTTCTTC. This sequence encodes CASSPKTGGWNEQFF.

V and J are TRBV7-3 and TRBJ2-1; 7 bases match TRBD1. In germline, CDR1 is SGHTA, CDR2 FQGTGA. With 3 bases clipped from V and 9 bases from J, the junction kept 5 bases outside the gene matches. CDR3 length: 13 amino acids. DNA of the CDR3: TGTGCCAGCAGCTTCTCCGCAGGGGGTGAGCAGTTCTTC. Amino acid sequence: CASSFSAGGEQFF.

This clone was found a few times. V gene TRBV7-2 combines with J gene TRBJ1-1; possibly TRBD1 for D (5 bases). The V end was cut by 5 bases, the J end by 4 bases, with 17 bases between. The V gene's germline CDR1 is SGHTA and CDR2 FQGNSA. The CDR3 totals 15 residues. CDR3 sequence: CASSPNQAGGTEAFF. Here the CDR3 DNA reads TGTGCCAGCAGCCCAAACCAAGCCGGGGGCACTGAAGCTTTCTTT.

This clone has only a few counts. This CDR3 is also generated by other DNA sequences in the sample. V gene TRBV27 combines with J gene TRBJ1-6; weak D call: TRBD1 (5 bases). Germline lookup yields CDR1 MNHEY and CDR2 SMNVEV (reference sequence). Trimming pared 5 bases from V and 7 bases from J, leaving 12 bases between. The CDR3 has 14 residues. In nucleotides, the CDR3 is TGTGCCAGCAGTCTCAGGGAGGTAAATTCACCCCTCCACTTT. Translating gives CASSLREVNSPLHF.

This chain uses TRBV6-5 with TRBJ2-7; D gene unclear. The germline V gene encodes CDR1 MNHEY and CDR2 SVGAGI. V was clipped by 6 bases and J by 0 bases, with 12 bases between them. The CDR3 spans 14 residues. Written as DNA, the CDR3 is TGTGCCAGCAGCCAACCGGCGGACTCCTACGAGCAGTACTTC. The encoded protein is CASSQPADSYEQYF.

This clone appeared a few times. The chain couples TRBV5-6 to TRBJ2-7; D possibly corresponds to TRBD2 (6 bases). The length of the CDR3 is 13 residues. V lost 2 bases and J 9 bases, leaving 15 bases between the germline ends. Germline values: CDR1 SGHDT, CDR2 YYEEEE. The CDR3 DNA follows: TGTGCCAGCAGCTTCGTAGCCCCGGGGGTGCAGTACTTC. It yields the protein CASSFVAPGVQYF.

The chain carries TRBV7-2 and TRBJ2-7; TRBD2 agrees at 12 bases. Germline values: CDR1 SGHTA, CDR2 FQGNSA. The CDR3 runs to 16 residues. After removal of 2 bases from V and 2 bases from J, the junction contained 4 bases not matched to a gene. CDR3 loop: CASSLFWTSGTYEQYF. Here the CDR3 DNA reads TGTGCCAGCAGCTTATTCTGGACTAGCGGGACCTACGAGCAGTACTTC.

The chain joins TRBV28 to TRBJ2-2; the D gene is possibly TRBD1 (6 bases). Germline assignment: CDR1 MDHEN and CDR2 SYDVKM. V lost 6 bases to trimming and J lost 0 bases, with 14 bases between them. The CDR3 runs to 16 residues. The CDR3 nucleotides are TGTGCCAGCAGCCTCTATGAGGGGGCGAACACCGGGGAGCTGTTTTTT. It yields the protein CASSLYEGANTGELFF.

This clone was seen a single time. This rearrangement joins TRBV27 to TRBJ1-6, with D possibly being TRBD1 (5 bases). This CDR3 is 15 amino acids long. Germline V gene sequence: CDR1 MNHEY, CDR2 SMNVEV (reference sequence). V lost 7 bases and J lost 9, with 19 bases in between. The CDR3 reads CASTHYGGTGSPLHF. As DNA, the CDR3 is TGTGCCAGCACACATTACGGGGGTACGGGTTCACCCCTCCACTTT.